This T cell receptor beta chain was found in a study of shared clonotypes between healthy human individuals. Study-wide results and caveats: The researchers took only blood, and tissue repertoires probably look different.

Repertoires were generated with immunoSEQ multiplex PCR, while TCRdb's copy carries only in-frame clones and drops some. The table records about 2 million clones, less than 95% of them present only once. Selected positively for CCR7 and CD45RO-negative, naive CD8 cells excluded terminally differentiated effector memory CD45RA+ cells. Trimming pared 3 bases from V and 7 bases from J, leaving 9 bases between. Germline V gives CDR1 LNHDA, CDR2 SQIVND (reference sequence). This CDR3 has 12 amino acids. The table lists this clone with a count of one. Its antigen is as yet unknown. The source of this sequence is a young man in good health. The V and J genes are TRBV19 and TRBJ1-1; D is unclear. Source material: naive CD8+ T cells sorted from blood. For the CDR3, the DNA is TGTGCCAGTAGTATTGGCGGGGTTGAAGCTTTCTTT. This translates into CASSIGGVEAFF.